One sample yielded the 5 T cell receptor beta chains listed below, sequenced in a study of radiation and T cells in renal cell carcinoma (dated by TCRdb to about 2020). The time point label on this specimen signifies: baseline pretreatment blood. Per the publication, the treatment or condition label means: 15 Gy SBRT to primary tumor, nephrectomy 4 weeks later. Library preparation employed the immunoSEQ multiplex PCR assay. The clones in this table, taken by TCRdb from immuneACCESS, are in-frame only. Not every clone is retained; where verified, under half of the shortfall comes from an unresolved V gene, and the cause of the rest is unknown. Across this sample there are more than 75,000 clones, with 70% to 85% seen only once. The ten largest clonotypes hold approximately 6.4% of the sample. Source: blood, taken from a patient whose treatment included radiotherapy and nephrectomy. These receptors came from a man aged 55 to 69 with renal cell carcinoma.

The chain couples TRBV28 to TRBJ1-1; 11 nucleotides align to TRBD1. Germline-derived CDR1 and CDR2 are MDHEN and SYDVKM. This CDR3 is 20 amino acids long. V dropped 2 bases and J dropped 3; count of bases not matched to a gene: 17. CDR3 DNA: TGTGCCAGCAGTTTAATTGGGGACAGGGGGACCCTTCCCGTGGACACTGAAGCTTTCTTT. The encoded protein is CASSLIGDRGTLPVDTEAFF.

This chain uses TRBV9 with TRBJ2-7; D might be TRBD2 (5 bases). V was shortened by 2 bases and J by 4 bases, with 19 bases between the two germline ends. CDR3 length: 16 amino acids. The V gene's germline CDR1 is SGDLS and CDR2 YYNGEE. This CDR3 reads CASSVGPRGHFYEQYF. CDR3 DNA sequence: TGTGCCAGCAGCGTGGGTCCTAGAGGGCATTTTTACGAGCAGTACTTC.

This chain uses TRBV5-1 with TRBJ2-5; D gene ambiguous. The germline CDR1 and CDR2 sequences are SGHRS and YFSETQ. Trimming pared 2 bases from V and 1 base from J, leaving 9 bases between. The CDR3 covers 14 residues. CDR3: CASSFEHIQETQYF. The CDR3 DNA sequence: TGCGCCAGCAGCTTCGAACACATCCAAGAGACCCAGTACTTC.

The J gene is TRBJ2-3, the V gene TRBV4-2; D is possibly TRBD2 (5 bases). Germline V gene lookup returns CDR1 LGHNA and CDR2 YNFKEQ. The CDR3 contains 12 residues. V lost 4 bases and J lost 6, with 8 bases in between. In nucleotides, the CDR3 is TGTGCCAGCAGCCCGGGCGGGGATACGCAGTATTTT. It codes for CASSPGGDTQYF.

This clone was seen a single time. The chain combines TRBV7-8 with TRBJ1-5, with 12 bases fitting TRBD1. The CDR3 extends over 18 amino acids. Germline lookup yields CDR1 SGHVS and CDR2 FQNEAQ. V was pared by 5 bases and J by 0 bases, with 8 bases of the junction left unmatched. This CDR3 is CASSPRDRGPHSNQPQHF. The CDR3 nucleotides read TGTGCCAGCAGCCCGAGGGACAGGGGGCCTCATAGCAATCAGCCCCAGCATTTT. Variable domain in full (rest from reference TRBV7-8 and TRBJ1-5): GAGVSQSPRYKVAKRGQDVALRCDPISGHVSLFWYQQALGQGPEFLTYFQNEAQLDKSGLPSDRFFAERPEGSVSTLKIQRTQQEDSAVYLCASSPRDRGPHSNQPQHFGDGTRLSIL.